These 29 T cell receptor beta chains were sequenced from one sample in a study of blood T cell repertoires in COVID-19 (dated by TCRdb to 2020 to 2022). To prepare the library, the immunoSEQ multiplex PCR assay was applied. Here the immuneACCESS table is served through TCRdb, limited to in-frame sequences with V and J called. Missing clones are a known gap in these copies; in checked studies unresolved V genes cover under half, and the rest lacks a known reason. The sample table holds about 480,000 clones, of which about 91% were seen once. 10% to 15% of the sample lies in the top ten. The sample taken for sequencing was peripheral blood. These receptor sequences come from a woman aged 50 to 65 with COVID-19, enrolled during active disease.

The chain joins TRBV11-2 to TRBJ1-6, with D unclear. Deletions cut 0 bases from V and 9 bases from J, with 12 bases between. Germline CDR1 and CDR2: SGHAT and FQNNGV. CDR3 size: 15 residues. CDR3 amino acids: CASSLDLISSSPLHF. In DNA form, the CDR3 reads TGTGCCAGCAGCTTAGACCTAATCTCCTCTTCACCCCTCCACTTT.

This chain joins TRBV11-2 and TRBJ1-4; 8 bases are shared with TRBD1. The CDR3 has 17 residues. Per germline, CDR1 SGHAT and CDR2 FQNNGV. Losses at the gene ends were 2 bases for V and 7 bases for J; bases not matched to a gene: 12. The CDR3, as DNA: TGTGCCAGCAGCTTAATCTGGCAGGGGGCTAGCGGTGAAAAACTGTTTTTT. Encoded protein: CASSLIWQGASGEKLFF.

V is TRBV28 and J is TRBJ1-4, with a weak D call TRBD1 (6 bases). With 4 bases removed from V and 0 bases from J, the gap between germline ends came to 15 bases. Germline CDR1 MDHEN, CDR2 SYDVKM. The CDR3 spans 17 residues. CDR3 nucleotides: TGTGCCAGCAGTTGCTCTCGGACAGCTGCAACTAATGAAAAACTGTTTTTT. Its protein is CASSCSRTAATNEKLFF. Filled out from reference TRBV28 and TRBJ1-4, the complete variable domain reads DVKVTQSSRYLVKRTGEKVFLECVQDMDHENMFWYRQDPGLGLRLIYFSYDVKMKEKGDIPEGYSVSREKKERFSLILESASTNQTSMYLCASSCSRTAATNEKLFFGSGTQLSVL.

The rearrangement joins TRBV6-5 to TRBJ2-1, with 9 bases that match TRBD1. The junction had 10 bases not matched to a gene; V was cut back by 6 bases and J by 7 bases. Germline V lookup: CDR1 MNHEY, CDR2 SVGAGI. This CDR3 comprises 15 residues. CDR3 amino acids: CASRSTGGVGNEQFF. In DNA form, the CDR3 reads TGTGCCAGCAGGTCGACAGGGGGAGTAGGGAATGAGCAGTTCTTC.

The CDR3 bases are TGTGCCAGCAGCCCCGCCGGGACAGGGGGAAACACCATATATTTT. Its protein product is CASSPAGTGGNTIYF. V and J are TRBV7-3 and TRBJ1-3; TRBD1 matches at 9 bases. The V and J ends lost 5 bases and 4 bases, in that order; junction bases with no gene match: 6. Germline assignment: CDR1 SGHTA and CDR2 FQGTGA. The CDR3 is made up of 15 amino acids.

The chain combines TRBV13 with TRBJ1-1; D remains ambiguous. The V and J ends lost 1 base and 3 bases respectively, with 6 bases between them. Germline V gene lookup returns CDR1 PRHDT and CDR2 FYEKMQ (reference sequence). This CDR3 spans 13 amino acids. CDR3: CASSLAVDTEAFF. In DNA form, the CDR3 reads TGTGCCAGCAGCTTAGCGGTCGACACTGAAGCTTTCTTT.

The V gene is TRBV7-9, the J gene TRBJ1-2; 10 bases are shared with TRBD1. CDR3 length: 19 amino acids. J gave up 6 bases and V 4 bases, and 20 bases lay outside the gene matches. Germline V CDR1 and CDR2: SEHNR, FQNEAQ (reference sequence). CDR3 protein: CASSSMTGGARRGRNGYTF. In DNA, the CDR3 is TGTGCCAGCAGCTCAATGACAGGGGGCGCGAGGAGAGGAAGGAATGGCTACACCTTC. Full variable domain (missing parts from reference TRBV7-9 and TRBJ1-2): DTGVSQNPRHKITKRGQNVTFRCDPISEHNRLYWYRQTLGQGPEFLTYFQNEAQLEKSRLLSDRFSAERPKGSFSTLEIQRTEQGDSAMYLCASSSMTGGARRGRNGYTFGSGTRLTVV.

The table lists this clone with a count of one. The chain couples TRBV9 to TRBJ1-2; the match to TRBD1 covers 8 bases. The CDR3 covers 15 residues. V dropped 0 bases and J dropped 7; count of bases not matched to a gene: 8. CDR1 SGDLS and CDR2 YYNGEE come from the germline V gene. CDR3 sequence reads: CASSVGTGGSGGYTF. The CDR3 nucleotides read TGTGCCAGCAGCGTAGGTACAGGGGGGAGCGGTGGCTACACCTTC.

V and J are TRBV20-1 and TRBJ2-1; no definite D call. Germline loops: CDR1 DFQATT, CDR2 SNEGSKA (reference sequence). The CDR3 runs to 14 residues. Trimming took off 3 bases at V and 8 bases at J, with 17 bases between the two ends. The CDR3 DNA follows: TGCAGTGCTAGTTCGGTTCTACCGGGTCATGAGCAGTTCTTC. Protein: CSASSVLPGHEQFF.

The CDR3 is CASSLEGHPAFYPQHF. DNA of the CDR3: TGTGCCAGCAGCTTGGAGGGACACCCCGCTTTCTATCCCCAGCATTTT. V and J are TRBV5-8 and TRBJ1-5, with a weak D call TRBD1 (6 bases). Trimming pared 0 bases from V and 10 bases from J, leaving 20 bases between. Germline V gives CDR1 SGHTS, CDR2 YDEGEE. The CDR3 length is 16 residues.

This chain joins TRBV7-8 and TRBJ2-3; possibly TRBD2 for D (6 bases). Germline V gives CDR1 SGHVS, CDR2 FQNEAQ. With 6 bases removed from V and 7 bases from J, the gap between germline ends came to 14 bases. CDR3 length: 13 residues. The CDR3 sequence is CASSFRDFNTQYF. The CDR3 bases are TGTGCCAGCAGTTTCCGGGACTTCAATACGCAGTATTTT.

V gene TRBV30 combines with J gene TRBJ2-4, with 13 bases lining up with TRBD2. The J segment lost 4 bases and the V segment lost 3 bases, leaving 12 bases of the junction unmatched. Looked up from germline, CDR1 is GTSNPN and CDR2 is SVGIG (reference sequence). CDR3 size: 18 residues. CDR3 residues: CAWRVKPGLAGSKNIQYF. In DNA, the CDR3 is TGTGCCTGGAGGGTCAAACCGGGACTAGCGGGGTCGAAAAACATTCAGTACTTC.

This clone was counted once. The genes are TRBV4-1 and TRBJ1-3; the match to TRBD1 covers 7 bases. Germline assignment: CDR1 MGHRA and CDR2 YSYEKL. V lost 4 bases to trimming and J lost 1 base; unmatched junction nucleotides: 4. The CDR3 runs 15 residues. The CDR3, as DNA: TGCGCCAGCAGCCCGACAGGGCTTTCTGGAAACACCATATATTTT. Translation: CASSPTGLSGNTIYF.

V is TRBV7-8 and J is TRBJ2-3, with 8 bases that match TRBD1. V shed 1 base, J shed 2 bases, and the junction held 5 bases outside the gene matches. The CDR3 has 16 amino acids. Germline loops: CDR1 SGHVS, CDR2 FQNEAQ. The CDR3 nucleotides are TGTGCCAGCAGCTTAGTGACAGGGGACGACACAGATACGCAGTATTTT. This sequence encodes CASSLVTGDDTDTQYF.

This sequence joins TRBV24-1 and TRBJ1-4; TRBD1 agrees at 9 bases. The V and J ends lost 4 bases and 8 bases, in that order; junction bases with no gene match: 7. CDR1 and CDR2 (germline): KGHDR, SFDVKD. The CDR3 has 15 residues. The CDR3 spells CATSDPRQGDEKLFF. CDR3 sequence (DNA): TGTGCCACCAGTGACCCCAGACAGGGGGACGAAAAACTGTTTTTT.

The chain recombines TRBV7-8 with TRBJ2-7; 7 nucleotides align to TRBD2. CDR3 length equals 13 residues. V was clipped by 7 bases and J by 3 bases; unmatched bases: 6. Looked up from germline, CDR1 is SGHVS and CDR2 is FQNEAQ. Here the CDR3 DNA reads TGTGCCAGCACCCGACTAGCTGTCTACGAGCAGTACTTC. The encoded protein is CASTRLAVYEQYF.

V gene TRBV28 combines with J gene TRBJ2-1; 10 positions agree with TRBD1. The CDR3 totals 13 residues. The V segment lost 6 bases and the J segment 8 bases; nucleotides outside the gene matches: 4. Germline V gene lookup returns CDR1 MDHEN and CDR2 SYDVKM. The CDR3 loop is CASRGTGVHEQFF. Here the CDR3 DNA reads TGTGCCAGCAGGGGGACAGGGGTTCATGAGCAGTTCTTC.

The V and J genes are TRBV5-5 and TRBJ1-2, with no clear D. V lost 1 base to trimming and J lost 3 bases, with 7 bases between them. Germline V CDR1 and CDR2: SGHKS, YYEKEE (reference sequence). CDR3 size: 13 residues. CDR3 region: CASSLRVDYGYTF. For the CDR3, the DNA is TGTGCCAGCAGCTTGCGGGTTGACTATGGCTACACCTTC.

Remarks on this clone: Other DNA sequences in this specimen translate into the identical CDR3. V gene TRBV5-1 combines with J gene TRBJ2-7, with TRBD2 identical over 7 bases. J gave up 4 bases and V 0 bases, and 4 bases lay outside the gene matches. This CDR3 has 14 amino acids. Germline assignment: CDR1 SGHRS and CDR2 YFSETQ. The CDR3 DNA is TGCGCCAGCAGCTTGGTGGGGGGGTCGTACGAGCAGTACTTC. Protein sequence: CASSLVGGSYEQYF.

This chain uses TRBV7-3 with TRBJ1-1, with D possibly being TRBD1 (6 bases). Deletions cut 5 bases from V and 1 base from J, with 8 bases between. The CDR3 extends over 13 amino acids. CDR1 SGHTA and CDR2 FQGTGA come from the germline V gene. The CDR3 is CASSIQGNTEAFF. Written as DNA, the CDR3 is TGTGCCAGCAGCATACAGGGGAACACTGAAGCTTTCTTT. Full variable domain (rest looked up from reference TRBV7-3 and TRBJ1-1): GAGVSQTPSNKVTEKGKYVELRCDPISGHTALYWYRQSLGQGPEFLIYFQGTGAADDSGLPNDRFFAVRPEGSVSTLKIQRTERGDSAVYLCASSIQGNTEAFFGQGTRLTVV.

J is TRBJ1-3 and V is TRBV5-5; D not resolved. Germline V gives CDR1 SGHKS, CDR2 YYEKEE (reference sequence). The length of the CDR3 is 17 residues. V dropped 1 base and J dropped 3 bases, with 17 bases sitting between them. This CDR3 reads CASSLWRVKGDGNTIYF. CDR3 in DNA: TGTGCCAGCAGCTTGTGGCGGGTTAAGGGAGATGGAAACACCATATATTTT.

This chain joins TRBV5-5 and TRBJ2-1; TRBD1 is a possible D gene (8 bases). V lost 3 bases and J 7 bases, leaving 20 bases between the germline ends. Germline CDR1 reads SGHKS; CDR2 reads YYEKEE (reference sequence). The CDR3 covers 16 residues. The CDR3 protein is CASSSAGTGAGNEQFF. In nucleotides, the CDR3 is TGTGCCAGCAGCTCCGCCGGGACAGGAGCGGGGAATGAGCAGTTCTTC. Looking up the rest from reference TRBV5-5 and TRBJ2-1 gives the full variable domain: DAGVTQSPTHLIKTRGQQVTLRCSPISGHKSVSWYQQVLGQGPQFIFQYYEKEERGRGNFPDRFSARQFPNYSSELNVNALLLGDSALYLCASSSAGTGAGNEQFFGPGTRLTVL.

V is TRBV4-1 and J is TRBJ1-2; 8 bases line up with TRBD1. CDR1 is MGHRA, CDR2 YSYEKL, per germline. This CDR3 comprises 16 residues. Trimming cost V 3 bases and J 0 bases; bases outside gene matches: 6. The CDR3 protein is CASSQPRDRTNYGYTF. DNA of the CDR3: TGCGCCAGCAGCCAGCCCCGGGACAGGACTAACTATGGCTACACCTTC.

The chain uses TRBV4-1 and TRBJ2-1; 15 nucleotides match TRBD2. The CDR3 runs to 18 residues. Germline V lookup: CDR1 MGHRA, CDR2 YSYEKL. The V gene end was trimmed by 4 bases and the J gene end by 4 bases; junction bases not matched to a gene: 8. In nucleotides, the CDR3 is TGCGCCAGCAGCCGCGGACTAGCGGGGGGGCCGGGGTACAATGAGCAGTTCTTC. It translates to CASSRGLAGGPGYNEQFF.

The V and J genes are TRBV6-6 and TRBJ2-2, with D maybe TRBD1 (6 bases). From germline, CDR1 is MNHNY and CDR2 SVGAGI (reference sequence). V gave up 8 bases and J gave up 7 bases, with 14 bases separating them. The CDR3 is made up of 13 amino acids. CDR3 in DNA: TGTGCCAGCCTCAGGGGAGTGGGCGGGGAGCTGTTTTTT. It yields the protein CASLRGVGGELFF.

The rearrangement joins TRBV5-4 to TRBJ1-1; D is perhaps TRBD1 (6 bases). The V end lost 2 bases, the J end lost 2 bases, and 10 bases lay between the germline ends. This CDR3 comprises 14 residues. CDR1 is SGHNT, CDR2 YYREEE, per germline (reference sequence). The CDR3 spells CASSLQGVNTEAFF. CDR3 sequence (DNA): TGTGCCAGCAGCTTACAGGGAGTAAACACTGAAGCTTTCTTT.

This CDR3 reads CASSLGGNIQYF. CDR3 DNA sequence: TGTGCCAGCAGCTTAGGAGGGAACATTCAGTACTTC. The chain joins TRBV7-9 to TRBJ2-4, with D possibly being TRBD2 (5 bases). CDR1 SEHNR and CDR2 FQNEAQ come from the germline V gene (reference sequence). Trimming removed 1 base at V and 7 bases at J, with 5 bases between. This CDR3 has 12 residues. The variable domain in full, with the rest retrieved from reference TRBV7-9 and TRBJ2-4, is DTGVSQNPRHKITKRGQNVTFRCDPISEHNRLYWYRQTLGQGPEFLTYFQNEAQLEKSRLLSDRFSAERPKGSFSTLEIQRTEQGDSAMYLCASSLGGNIQYFGAGTRLSVL.

This clone was counted once. The chain links TRBV9 to TRBJ1-1; tentatively, D is TRBD1 (5 bases). Between the trimmed V and J ends, which lost 0 bases and 3 bases, there was a span of 15 bases. This CDR3 spans 16 amino acids. Germline V gene data show CDR1 as SGDLS and CDR2 as YYNGEE. The CDR3 region is CASSVDATASYTEAFF. CDR3 nucleotide sequence: TGTGCCAGCAGCGTAGATGCGACAGCAAGTTACACTGAAGCTTTCTTT.

The chain recombines TRBV7-9 with TRBJ2-5; tentative D call: TRBD1 (6 bases). Trimming cost V 8 bases and J 3 bases, with 13 bases left between them. CDR1 is SEHNR and CDR2 is FQNEAQ in the germline V gene (reference sequence). There are 13 residues in the CDR3. CDR3 nucleotides: TGTGCCAGCGAAGATAGGGGGAAAGAGACCCAGTACTTC. It specifies CASEDRGKETQYF. Full variable domain (remainder filled in from reference TRBV7-9 and TRBJ2-5): DTGVSQNPRHKITKRGQNVTFRCDPISEHNRLYWYRQTLGQGPEFLTYFQNEAQLEKSRLLSDRFSAERPKGSFSTLEIQRTEQGDSAMYLCASEDRGKETQYFGPGTRLLVL.